These T cell receptor beta chains were read from a single sample in a study of cytomegalovirus exposure and HLA in healthy donors. Using immunoSEQ multiplex PCR, the repertoire was profiled, and TCRdb retains in-frame clones only, with some absent. The data contain some 90,000 clones, 69% of them singletons. Sequenced material: PBMCs. Receptor source: a man in his forties or fifties in good health and CMV-seronegative. Each CDR3 is given with its conserved first and last residue. Each record gives: D gene, clone size, V gene, J gene, CDR3 protein, CDR3 DNA. A D gene is named only where the DNA matches it firmly. A clone size is listed for some rows: how often the clone was seen (once, few, many), or a class if it is expanded.

TRBD2	NA	TRBV7-8	TRBJ2-3	CASSPGLAGSIDTQYF	TGTGCCAGCAGCCCGGGACTAGCGGGAAGCATCGATACGCAGTATTTT
TRBD1	NA	TRBV30	TRBJ1-1	CAWSGGTGMNTEAFF	TGTGCCTGGAGTGGCGGGACAGGGATGAACACTGAAGCTTTCTTT
TRBD1	NA	TRBV29-1	TRBJ1-5	CSVSTGFINQPQHF	TGCAGCGTTTCGACAGGGTTCATTAATCAGCCCCAGCATTTT
NA	NA	TRBV2	TRBJ1-2	CASSEAGSSYGYTF	TGTGCCAGCAGTGAGGCAGGGTCAAGCTATGGCTACACCTTC
TRBD2	NA	TRBV2	TRBJ2-3	CASSELRRGNTDTQYF	TGTGCCAGCAGTGAACTACGGCGGGGGAACACAGATACGCAGTATTTT
NA	NA	TRBV2	TRBJ1-5	CATEQGPEQPQHF	TGTGCCACCGAACAGGGTCCAGAGCAGCCCCAGCATTTT
NA	NA	TRBV6-5	TRBJ2-7	CASRRQSYEQYF	TGTGCCAGCAGGAGACAGTCCTACGAGCAGTACTTC
NA	NA	TRBV29-1	TRBJ2-5	CSVVTGHQETQYF	TGCAGCGTTGTGACAGGTCACCAAGAGACCCAGTACTTC
TRBD1	few	TRBV5-4	TRBJ1-1	CASSGRTGNTEAFF	TGTGCCAGCAGCGGTAGGACAGGGAACACTGAAGCTTTCTTT
NA	NA	TRBV7-2	TRBJ1-3	CASSLRLIRAGGNTIYF	TGTGCCAGCAGCTTAAGGCTCATCAGGGCAGGTGGAAACACCATATATTTT
NA	NA	TRBV7-9	TRBJ2-5	CASTHVEGQETQYF	TGTGCCAGCACCCATGTCGAGGGCCAAGAGACCCAGTACTTC
NA	NA	TRBV5-1	TRBJ2-3	CASSSITDTQYF	TGCGCCAGCAGCTCCATCACAGATACGCAGTATTTT
TRBD2	NA	TRBV4-1	TRBJ2-3	CASSQSKRGGSTDTQYF	TGCGCCAGCAGCCAATCGAAGCGGGGGGGTAGCACAGATACGCAGTATTTT
NA	NA	TRBV5-1	TRBJ2-3	CASSLASSAGSTDTQYF	TGCGCCAGCAGCTTGGCCTCAAGTGCGGGCAGCACAGATACGCAGTATTTT
TRBD2	NA	TRBV5-1	TRBJ2-2	CASSEGLAAGELFF	TGCGCCAGCAGCGAAGGACTAGCCGCCGGGGAGCTGTTTTTT
TRBD1	NA	TRBV7-9	TRBJ1-6	CASSRTGGTSPLHF	TGTGCCAGCAGCCGCACAGGGGGCACATCACCCCTCCACTTT
NA	NA	TRBV25-1	TRBJ2-7	CASSFTPAELYF	TGTGCCAGCAGTTTCACACCGGCGGAGCTGTACTTC
NA	NA	TRBV6-6	TRBJ2-1	CASTRTDPTYNEQFF	TGTGCCAGCACCCGGACAGATCCTACCTACAATGAGCAGTTCTTC
NA	NA	TRBV6-1	TRBJ1-6	CASSEHYNSPLHF	TGTGCCAGCAGTGAACACTATAATTCACCCCTCCACTTT
TRBD1	NA	TRBV4-2	TRBJ2-7	CASSQDETGGYEQYF	TGTGCCAGCAGCCAAGATGAGACAGGGGGCTACGAGCAGTACTTC
TRBD2	once	TRBV27	TRBJ2-5	CASSSRAPASGMLETQYF	TGTGCCAGCAGTTCAAGGGCCCCGGCTAGCGGGATGTTAGAGACCCAGTACTTC
NA	few	TRBV5-8	TRBJ2-3	CASSLALRTAGGYTQYF	TGTGCCAGCAGCTTGGCCCTCCGGACAGCCGGAGGATATACGCAGTATTTT
NA	NA	TRBV6-4	TRBJ1-6	CASPPGDNSPLHF	TGTGCCAGCCCTCCGGGAGATAATTCACCCCTCCACTTT
NA	NA	TRBV6-1	TRBJ2-2	CASRALDSNTGELFF	TGTGCCAGCAGGGCCCTGGACTCAAACACCGGGGAGCTGTTTTTT
NA	NA	TRBV27	TRBJ2-7	CASSLSVAPPGEQYF	TGTGCCAGCAGTTTATCGGTGGCCCCTCCGGGCGAGCAGTACTTC
NA	NA	TRBV5-4	TRBJ2-5	CASSLSGRIQETQYF	TGTGCCAGCAGCTTGTCAGGGCGGATCCAAGAGACCCAGTACTTC
NA	NA	TRBV15	TRBJ2-5	CATSRDDPGSYETQYF	TGTGCCACCAGCAGAGATGATCCCGGGTCCTACGAGACCCAGTACTTC
TRBD1	NA	TRBV9	TRBJ2-7	CASSPRLGTGRYEQYF	TGTGCCAGCAGCCCCAGGTTGGGGACAGGGCGCTACGAGCAGTACTTC
NA	NA	TRBV18	TRBJ2-1	CASSPIAGPQYNEQFF	TGTGCCAGCTCACCTATCGCGGGACCTCAATACAATGAGCAGTTCTTC
NA	once	TRBV4-2	TRBJ1-4	CASSQEPLGGGSEKLFF	TGTGCCAGCAGCCAAGAGCCGCTGGGGGGAGGGAGTGAAAAACTGTTTTTT
TRBD2	NA	TRBV6-4	TRBJ2-5	CASRGLARGTQYF	TGTGCCAGCAGGGGACTAGCGAGGGGGACCCAGTACTTC
TRBD2	NA	TRBV7-2	TRBJ2-3	CASSLVASGGPTDTQYF	TGTGCCAGCAGCTTAGTGGCTAGCGGGGGGCCCACAGATACGCAGTATTTT
NA	NA	TRBV5-8	TRBJ1-1	CASRLNRNTEAFF	TGTGCCAGCAGATTAAACAGGAACACTGAAGCTTTCTTT
TRBD1	once	TRBV30	TRBJ2-2	CAYRGQGGFNGELFF	TGTGCCTATCGAGGACAGGGGGGTTTTAACGGGGAGCTGTTTTTT
NA	NA	TRBV7-2	TRBJ2-1	CASSLRGILEQFF	TGTGCCAGCAGCTTAAGAGGGATCCTTGAGCAGTTCTTC
NA	once	TRBV6-1	TRBJ2-5	CASGRNQETQYF	TGTGCCAGCGGCCGTAACCAAGAGACCCAGTACTTC
NA	NA	TRBV5-6	TRBJ2-7	CASSLSQVPVEQYF	TGTGCCAGCAGCTTGAGTCAGGTACCCGTGGAGCAGTACTTC
NA	NA	TRBV6-5	TRBJ1-3	CASSTQGSGNTIYF	TGTGCCAGCAGTACTCAGGGCTCTGGAAACACCATATATTTT
NA	NA	TRBV9	TRBJ1-6	CASSVGGDNSPLHF	TGTGCCAGCAGCGTAGGGGGCGATAATTCACCCCTCCACTTT
TRBD2	NA	TRBV4-3	TRBJ2-3	CASSQGGLAGDRNTQYF	TGCGCCAGCAGCCAAGGAGGACTAGCGGGAGATCGGAATACGCAGTATTTT
TRBD1	NA	TRBV4-2	TRBJ2-7	CASSQLYRGFYEQYF	TGTGCCAGCAGCCAACTATACAGGGGATTCTACGAGCAGTACTTC
NA	NA	TRBV19	TRBJ1-5	CASSRTPSNQPQHF	TGTGCCAGTAGTAGGACACCTAGCAATCAGCCCCAGCATTTT
TRBD1	NA	TRBV18	TRBJ2-4	CASSPNRGPGNIQYF	TGTGCCAGCTCACCCAACAGGGGGCCGGGGAACATTCAGTACTTC
NA	once	TRBV7-2	TRBJ2-5	CASSYSQGASSGTKTQYF	TGTGCCAGCAGCTACTCTCAGGGGGCGTCTAGCGGGACCAAGACCCAGTACTTC
NA	few	TRBV5-6	TRBJ1-5	CASSLMRGFQPQHF	TGTGCCAGCAGCCTGATGCGGGGTTTCCAGCCCCAGCATTTT
NA	NA	TRBV27	TRBJ1-4	CASSPRDDNEKLFF	TGTGCCAGCAGTCCCAGGGATGATAATGAAAAACTGTTTTTT
NA	NA	TRBV5-1	TRBJ1-1	CASSLAGQGNTEAFF	TGCGCCAGCAGCTTGGCCGGGCAGGGGAACACTGAAGCTTTCTTT
NA	NA	TRBV7-2	TRBJ1-2	CASSTSGGYTF	TGTGCCAGCAGCACAAGCGGTGGCTACACCTTC
TRBD2	NA	TRBV9	TRBJ2-5	CASSDGTTTQETQYF	TGTGCCAGCAGTGACGGGACTACAACACAAGAGACCCAGTACTTC
TRBD1	NA	TRBV4-3	TRBJ1-2	CASSQGGQGNYGYTF	TGCGCCAGCAGCCAAGGGGGACAGGGTAACTATGGCTACACCTTC
NA	NA	TRBV4-2	TRBJ1-2	CASSQHNYGYTF	TGTGCCAGCAGCCAACATAACTATGGCTACACCTTC
NA	NA	TRBV7-6	TRBJ2-2	CASSLTGEAGELFF	TGTGCCAGCAGCCTTACAGGGGAGGCCGGGGAGCTGTTTTTT
TRBD2	NA	TRBV11-2	TRBJ2-5	CASSLSPAGPYF	TGTGCCAGCAGCTTATCCCCAGCGGGGCCGTACTTC
TRBD1	NA	TRBV18	TRBJ1-6	CASSLRDSNNSPLHF	TGTGCCAGCTCACTCCGGGACAGTAATAATTCACCCCTCCACTTT
TRBD2	NA	TRBV13	TRBJ2-2	CASSPVAGRTGELFF	TGTGCCAGCAGCCCGGTAGCGGGGAGAACCGGGGAGCTGTTTTTT
NA	NA	TRBV4-1	TRBJ1-2	CASSQREEYGYTF	TGCGCCAGCAGCCAACGGGAGGAATATGGCTACACCTTC
TRBD1	few	TRBV19	TRBJ1-4	CASSIQDRDEKLFF	TGTGCCAGTAGTATCCAGGACAGGGACGAAAAACTGTTTTTT
TRBD2	NA	TRBV2	TRBJ2-5	CACSRSGSGGETQYF	TGTGCCTGCTCTAGGAGCGGGAGTGGGGGAGAGACCCAGTACTTC
NA	NA	TRBV6-6	TRBJ2-5	CASSPRRGGETQYF	TGTGCCAGCAGCCCCCGGAGGGGGGGGGAGACCCAGTACTTC
NA	NA	TRBV29-1	TRBJ1-1	CSVVTGRGTEAFF	TGCAGCGTTGTAACAGGGAGAGGGACTGAAGCTTTCTTT